Included here is one T cell receptor beta chain sequence, with context. The antigen is undetermined. This CDR3 is built from 12 residues. CDR1 is MNHNY, CDR2 SVGAGI, per germline (reference sequence). The ends were cut back, 6 bases at V and 7 bases at J, with 10 bases in the middle. These data are taken from a study of a mutant IDH1 vaccine in newly diagnosed glioma. At the level of the study: First vaccine doses came 4-6 weeks after radiotherapy alone, or with temozolomide cycles. Study conclusions and caveats: Evidence of vaccine-induced immune responses was documented in 85% to 95% of patients. Pseudoprogression showed no apparent link to changes in top peripheral T cell clonotypes.

The time point denotes: week 11, during vaccination. In the vaccine, a single dose held 300 ug of the mutant IDH1 20-mer peptide, along with topical imiquimod. Each of the donors came in with new WHO grade 3 or 4 astrocytomas that were IDH1-mutant and ATRX-lost. Sequencing used immunoSEQ multiplex PCR; TCRdb keeps in-frame clones, though not all of them. The data show 30,000 to 35,000 clones, with around 89% seen just once and more than 20% held by the top ten. The gene calls are TRBV6-6 and TRBJ1-5; possible D gene TRBD1, 5 bases. Material: PBMCs, obtained from a glioma patient whose treatment included an IDH1 peptide vaccine. The source is a man between 18 and 29 years old with glioma. The chain's CDR3 is CASSPGKQPQHF. As DNA, the CDR3 is TGTGCCAGCAGCCCAGGGAAACAGCCCCAGCATTTT.